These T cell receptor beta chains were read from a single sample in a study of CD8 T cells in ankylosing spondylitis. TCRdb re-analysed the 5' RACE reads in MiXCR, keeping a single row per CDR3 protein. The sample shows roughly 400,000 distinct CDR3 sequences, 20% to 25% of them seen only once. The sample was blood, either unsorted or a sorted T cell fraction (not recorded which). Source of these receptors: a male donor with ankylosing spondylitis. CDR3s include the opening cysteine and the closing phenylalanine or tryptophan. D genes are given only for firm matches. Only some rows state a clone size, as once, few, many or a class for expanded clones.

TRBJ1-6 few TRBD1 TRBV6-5 TGTGCCAGCAGTTACCTATTCCCGGGACAGGGCAATTCACCCCTCCACTTT CASSYLFPGQGNSPLHF
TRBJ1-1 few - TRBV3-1 TGTGCCAGCAGCCGCAACGGGGGTTACACTGAAGCTTTCTTT CASSRNGGYTEAFF
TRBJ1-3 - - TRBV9 TGTGCCAGCAGCGTAGAGGAACGGGGCATGGTATCTGGAAACACCATATATTTT CASSVEERGMVSGNTIYF
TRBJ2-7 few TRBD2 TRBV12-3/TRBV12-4 TGTGCCAGCAGCCGTACCGGGACTAGCCTCCACGAGCAGTACTTC CASSRTGTSLHEQYF
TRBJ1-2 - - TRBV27 TGTGCCAGCAGTCCAAGTCGGGCAGACTTAGCCTACACCTTC CASSPSRADLAYTF
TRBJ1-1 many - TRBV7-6 TGTGCCAGCAGCCAAGGACGGTCAGCTGAAGCTTTCTTT CASSQGRSAEAFF
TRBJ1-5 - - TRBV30 TGTGCCTGGAGTCCGGGAGGGGTTGATCAGCCCCAGCATTTT CAWSPGGVDQPQHF
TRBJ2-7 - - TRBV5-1 TGCGCCAGCAGCTTGCAGTTGGGCTACGAGCAGTACTTC CASSLQLGYEQYF
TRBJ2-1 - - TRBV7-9 TGTGCCAGCAGCTTCGGAGGGGGGGCGCCCAATGAGCAGTTCTTC CASSFGGGAPNEQFF
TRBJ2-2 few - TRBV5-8 TGTGCCAGCCGCGTCTGGAACACCGGGGAGCTGTTTTTT CASRVWNTGELFF
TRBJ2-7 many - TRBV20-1 TGCAGTGCTAGTCTCGGGGGAAGTGGAGAGCAGTACTTC CSASLGGSGEQYF